This T cell receptor beta chain was identified during a study of metastatic and nonmetastatic thyroid tumors. Study context: Peripheral blood and tumor or nodule samples from malignant and benign thyroid patients were compared.

In the original processing: Clinicopathological groups supplied CDR3 differences that were used to build a distant-metastasis classifier for papillary thyroid cancer. TCRdb re-analyzed the PCR reads through MiXCR. These V and J calls rely on TCRdb rather than the paper's analysis. The sample has roughly 19,000 clones; approximately 24% are singletons. This clone was seen repeatedly, ten times or more. Antigen: not known. The study's findings and limits: Compared with benign nodules, malignant thyroid tumors were reported to have significantly higher TCR beta diversity in both blood and tumor.

Patients were all untreated before their thyroid surgery. The specimen sequenced was tumor tissue. This TCR was sampled from a male donor with papillary thyroid cancer or a benign thyroid nodule (not recorded which). Some clones in this sample may be carry-over from other donors' samples.

The CDR3: CASSRTSGTDTQYF. The CDR3 DNA follows: TGTGCCAGCAGCCGGACTAGCGGCACAGATACGCAGTATTTT. The V and J genes are TRBV3-1 and TRBJ2-3; 9 positions agree with TRBD2. The germline gives CDR1 LGHDT, CDR2 YNNKEL (reference sequence). The CDR3 covers 14 residues. After removal of 4 bases from V and 1 base from J, the junction contained 0 bases not matched to a gene.